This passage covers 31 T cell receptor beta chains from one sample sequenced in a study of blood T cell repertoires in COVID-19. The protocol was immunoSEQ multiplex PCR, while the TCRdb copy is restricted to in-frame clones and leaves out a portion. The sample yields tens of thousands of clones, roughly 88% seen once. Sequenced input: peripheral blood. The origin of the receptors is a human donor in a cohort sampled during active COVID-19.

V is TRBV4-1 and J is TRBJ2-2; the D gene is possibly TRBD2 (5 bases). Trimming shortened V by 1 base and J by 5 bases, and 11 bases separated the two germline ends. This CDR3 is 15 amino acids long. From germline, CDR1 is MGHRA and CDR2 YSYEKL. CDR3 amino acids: CASSQVTAGTGELFF. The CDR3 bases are TGCGCCAGCAGCCAAGTCACCGCGGGTACCGGGGAGCTGTTTTTT.

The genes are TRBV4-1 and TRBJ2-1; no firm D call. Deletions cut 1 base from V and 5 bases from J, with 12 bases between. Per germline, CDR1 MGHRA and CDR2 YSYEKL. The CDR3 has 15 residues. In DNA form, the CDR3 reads TGCGCCAGCAGCCAAGGTAGCCGACTGAACAATGAGCAGTTCTTC. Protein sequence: CASSQGSRLNNEQFF.

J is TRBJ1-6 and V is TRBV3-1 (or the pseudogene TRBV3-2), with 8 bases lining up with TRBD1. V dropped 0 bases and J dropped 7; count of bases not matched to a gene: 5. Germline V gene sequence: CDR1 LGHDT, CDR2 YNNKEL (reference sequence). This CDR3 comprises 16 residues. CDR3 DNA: TGTGCCAGCAGCCAAGAGGGGGCAGGGGGCAATTCACCCCTCCACTTT. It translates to CASSQEGAGGNSPLHF.

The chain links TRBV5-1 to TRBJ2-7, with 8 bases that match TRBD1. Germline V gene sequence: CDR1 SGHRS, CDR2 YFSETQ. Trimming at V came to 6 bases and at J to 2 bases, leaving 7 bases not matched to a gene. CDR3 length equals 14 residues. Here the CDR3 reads CASIPGQGPYEQYF. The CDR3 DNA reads TGCGCCAGCATTCCCGGACAGGGCCCCTACGAGCAGTACTTC.

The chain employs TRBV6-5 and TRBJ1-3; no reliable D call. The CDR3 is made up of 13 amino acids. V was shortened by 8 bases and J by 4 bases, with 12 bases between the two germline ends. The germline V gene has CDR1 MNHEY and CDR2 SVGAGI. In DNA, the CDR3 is TGTGCCAGCCTAGAGGGAGTCGGAAACACCATATATTTT. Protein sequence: CASLEGVGNTIYF.

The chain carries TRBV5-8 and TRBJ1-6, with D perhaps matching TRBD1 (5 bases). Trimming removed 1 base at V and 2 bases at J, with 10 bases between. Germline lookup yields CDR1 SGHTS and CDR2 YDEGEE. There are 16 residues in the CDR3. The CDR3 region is CASSLQGAAYNSPLHF. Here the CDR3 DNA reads TGTGCCAGCAGCTTGCAAGGGGCGGCCTATAATTCACCCCTCCACTTT.

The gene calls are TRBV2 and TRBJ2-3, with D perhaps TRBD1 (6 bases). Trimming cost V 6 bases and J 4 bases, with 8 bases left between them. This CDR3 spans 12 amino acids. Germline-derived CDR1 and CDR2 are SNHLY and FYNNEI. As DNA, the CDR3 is TGTGCCAGCAGACAGGGCGCAGATACGCAGTATTTT. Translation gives CASRQGADTQYF.

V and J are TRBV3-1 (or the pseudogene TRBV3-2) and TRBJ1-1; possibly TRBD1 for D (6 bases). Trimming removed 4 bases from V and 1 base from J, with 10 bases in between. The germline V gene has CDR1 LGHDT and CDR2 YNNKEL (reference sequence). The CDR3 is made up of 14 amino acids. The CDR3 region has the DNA TGTGCCAGCAGCCCTCGACAGGAGAACACTGAAGCTTTCTTT. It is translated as CASSPRQENTEAFF.

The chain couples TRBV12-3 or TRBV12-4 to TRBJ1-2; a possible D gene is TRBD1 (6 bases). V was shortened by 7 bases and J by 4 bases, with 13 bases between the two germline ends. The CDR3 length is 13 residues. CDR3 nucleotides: TGTGCCAGCACCCTCGGACAGTTCTATGGCTACACCTTC. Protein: CASTLGQFYGYTF.

This CDR3 is CASSLGTGSATQYF. The CDR3 DNA follows: TGTGCCAGCAGCTTAGGAACGGGGTCAGCTACGCAGTATTTT. This chain connects TRBV7-3 to TRBJ2-3; D is perhaps TRBD2 (5 bases). Trimming pared 2 bases from V and 8 bases from J, leaving 14 bases between. CDR1 SGHTA and CDR2 FQGTGA come from the germline V gene. The CDR3 sequence is 14 residues long.

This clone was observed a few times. The CDR3 DNA follows: TGCGCCAGCGGGCCTCAGGGTTCGAACGAGCAGTACTTC. It translates to CASGPQGSNEQYF. This chain links TRBV5-1 with TRBJ2-7; tentative D call: TRBD1 (5 bases). The CDR3 runs 13 residues. Germline assignment: CDR1 SGHRS and CDR2 YFSETQ. The V end was cut by 7 bases, the J end by 5 bases, with 16 bases between.

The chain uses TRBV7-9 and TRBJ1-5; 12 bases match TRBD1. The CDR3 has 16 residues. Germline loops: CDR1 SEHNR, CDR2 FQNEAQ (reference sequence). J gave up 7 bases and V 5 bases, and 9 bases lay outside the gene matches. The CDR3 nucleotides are TGTGCCAGCAGCATAGGGGACAGGGGGCAGGAGCAGCCCCAGCATTTT. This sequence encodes CASSIGDRGQEQPQHF.

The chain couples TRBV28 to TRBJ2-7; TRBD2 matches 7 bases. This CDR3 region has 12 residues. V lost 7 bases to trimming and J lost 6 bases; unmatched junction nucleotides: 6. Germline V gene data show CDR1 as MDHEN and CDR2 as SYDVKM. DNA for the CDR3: TGTGCCAGCAACTGGGGGGGATTCGAGCAGTACTTC. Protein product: CASNWGGFEQYF.

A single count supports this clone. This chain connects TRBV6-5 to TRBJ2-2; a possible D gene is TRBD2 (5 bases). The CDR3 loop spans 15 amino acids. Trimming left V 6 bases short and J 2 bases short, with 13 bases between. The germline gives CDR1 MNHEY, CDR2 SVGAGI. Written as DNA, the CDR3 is TGTGCCAGCAGCCTAGGACGGGAAAACACCGGGGAGCTGTTTTTT. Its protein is CASSLGRENTGELFF.

CDR3 region: CASSSRNSGANVLTF. In DNA form, the CDR3 reads TGTGCCAGCAGCTCCAGGAACTCTGGGGCCAACGTCCTGACTTTC. The chain employs TRBV6-5 and TRBJ2-6; no clear D. CDR1 is MNHEY, CDR2 SVGAGI, per germline. V dropped 6 bases and J dropped 0 bases, with 9 bases sitting between them. The CDR3 length is 15 residues.

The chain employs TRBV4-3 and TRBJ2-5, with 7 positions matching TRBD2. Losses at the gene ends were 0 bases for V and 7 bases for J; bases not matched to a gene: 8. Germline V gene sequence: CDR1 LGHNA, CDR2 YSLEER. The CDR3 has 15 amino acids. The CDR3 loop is CASSQEGGLGGTQYF. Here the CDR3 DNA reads TGCGCCAGCAGCCAAGAGGGAGGGTTGGGAGGGACCCAGTACTTC.

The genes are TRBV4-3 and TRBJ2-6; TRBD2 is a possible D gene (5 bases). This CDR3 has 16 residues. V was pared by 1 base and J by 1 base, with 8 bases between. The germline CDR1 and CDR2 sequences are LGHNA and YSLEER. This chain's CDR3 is CASSQVGGSGANVLTF. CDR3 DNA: TGCGCCAGCAGCCAAGTAGGAGGTTCTGGGGCCAACGTCCTGACTTTC.

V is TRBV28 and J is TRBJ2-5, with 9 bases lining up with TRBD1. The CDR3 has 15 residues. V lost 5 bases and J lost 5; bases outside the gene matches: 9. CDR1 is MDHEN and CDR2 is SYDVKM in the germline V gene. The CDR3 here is CASSTRTGVRETQYF. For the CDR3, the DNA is TGTGCCAGCAGTACGAGGACAGGGGTTAGGGAGACCCAGTACTTC.

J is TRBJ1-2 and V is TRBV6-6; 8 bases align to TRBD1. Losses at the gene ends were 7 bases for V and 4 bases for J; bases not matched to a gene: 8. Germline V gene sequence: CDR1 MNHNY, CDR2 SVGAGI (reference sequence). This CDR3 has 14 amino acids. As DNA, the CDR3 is TGTGCCAGCACCAACGGACAGGGAAGCTATGGCTACACCTTC. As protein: CASTNGQGSYGYTF.

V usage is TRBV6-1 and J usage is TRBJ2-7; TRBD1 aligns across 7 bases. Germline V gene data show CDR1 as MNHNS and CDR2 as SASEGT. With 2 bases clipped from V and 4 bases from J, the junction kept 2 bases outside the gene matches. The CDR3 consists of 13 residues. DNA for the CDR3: TGTGCCAGCAGTGAAAACAGGGGATACGAGCAGTACTTC. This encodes CASSENRGYEQYF.

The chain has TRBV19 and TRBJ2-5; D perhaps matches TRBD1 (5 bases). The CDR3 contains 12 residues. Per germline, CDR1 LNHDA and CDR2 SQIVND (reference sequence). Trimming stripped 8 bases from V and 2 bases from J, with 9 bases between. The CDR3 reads CASQGRQETQYF. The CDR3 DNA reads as TGTGCCAGTCAGGGCAGACAAGAGACCCAGTACTTC.

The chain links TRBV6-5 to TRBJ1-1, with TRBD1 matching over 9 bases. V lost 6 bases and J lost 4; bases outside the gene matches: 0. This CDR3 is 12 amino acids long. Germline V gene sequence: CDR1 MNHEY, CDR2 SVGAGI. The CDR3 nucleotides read TGTGCCAGCAGGACAGGGGGCACTGAAGCTTTCTTT. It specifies CASRTGGTEAFF.

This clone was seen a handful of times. CDR3 bases: TGTGCCAGCAGCTTTACCGAGGGCCCCTACGAGCAGTACTTC. Its translation: CASSFTEGPYEQYF. The rearrangement links TRBV7-9 to TRBJ2-7, with a weak D call TRBD2 (5 bases). Trimming pared 3 bases from V and 2 bases from J, leaving 11 bases between. From germline, CDR1 is SEHNR and CDR2 FQNEAQ (reference sequence). The CDR3 is 14 residues long.

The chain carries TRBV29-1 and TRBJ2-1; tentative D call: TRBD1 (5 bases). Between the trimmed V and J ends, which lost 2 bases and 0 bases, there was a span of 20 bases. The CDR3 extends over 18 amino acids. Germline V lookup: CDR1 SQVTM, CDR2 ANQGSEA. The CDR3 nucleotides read TGCAGCGTTGAACCCACCTGGGGCCCAAAGAGCTCCTACAATGAGCAGTTCTTC. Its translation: CSVEPTWGPKSSYNEQFF.

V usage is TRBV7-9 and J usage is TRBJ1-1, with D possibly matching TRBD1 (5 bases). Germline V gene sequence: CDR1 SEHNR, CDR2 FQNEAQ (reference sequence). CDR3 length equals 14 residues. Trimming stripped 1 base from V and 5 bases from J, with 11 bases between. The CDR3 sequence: CASSLDQGGTEAFF. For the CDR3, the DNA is TGTGCCAGCAGCTTAGATCAGGGAGGTACTGAAGCTTTCTTT. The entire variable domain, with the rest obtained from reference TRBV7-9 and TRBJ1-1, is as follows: DTGVSQNPRHKITKRGQNVTFRCDPISEHNRLYWYRQTLGQGPEFLTYFQNEAQLEKSRLLSDRFSAERPKGSFSTLEIQRTEQGDSAMYLCASSLDQGGTEAFFGQGTRLTVV.

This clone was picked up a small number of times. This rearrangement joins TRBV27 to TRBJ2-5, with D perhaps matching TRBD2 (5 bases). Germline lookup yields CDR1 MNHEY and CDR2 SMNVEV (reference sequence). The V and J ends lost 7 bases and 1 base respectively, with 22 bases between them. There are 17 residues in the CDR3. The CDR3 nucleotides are TGTGCCAGCACCCCCCTGGTGACAAGCGGACCCCAAGAGACCCAGTACTTC. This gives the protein CASTPLVTSGPQETQYF.

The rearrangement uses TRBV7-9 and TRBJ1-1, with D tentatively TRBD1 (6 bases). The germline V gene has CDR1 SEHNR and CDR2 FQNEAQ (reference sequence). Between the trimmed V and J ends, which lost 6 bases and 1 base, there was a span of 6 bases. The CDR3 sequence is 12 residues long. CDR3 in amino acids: CASRTGNTEAFF. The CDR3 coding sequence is TGTGCCAGCAGGACAGGGAACACTGAAGCTTTCTTT.

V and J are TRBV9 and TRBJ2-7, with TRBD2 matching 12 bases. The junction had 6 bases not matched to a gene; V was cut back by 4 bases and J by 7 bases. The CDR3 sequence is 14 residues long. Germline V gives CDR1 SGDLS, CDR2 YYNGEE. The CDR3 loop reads CASSPGLAGTEQYF. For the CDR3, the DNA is TGTGCCAGCAGCCCCGGACTAGCGGGGACTGAGCAGTACTTC.

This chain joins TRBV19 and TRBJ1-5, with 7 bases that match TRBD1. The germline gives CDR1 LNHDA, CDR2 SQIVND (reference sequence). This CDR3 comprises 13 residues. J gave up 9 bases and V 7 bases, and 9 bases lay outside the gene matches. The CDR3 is CASIGQAPGPQHF. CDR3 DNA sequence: TGTGCCAGTATTGGACAGGCTCCGGGGCCCCAGCATTTT.

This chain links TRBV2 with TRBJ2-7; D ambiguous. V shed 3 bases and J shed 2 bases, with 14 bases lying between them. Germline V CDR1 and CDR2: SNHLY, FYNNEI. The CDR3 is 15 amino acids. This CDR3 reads CASSEAPGQAYEQYF. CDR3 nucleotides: TGTGCCAGCAGTGAGGCGCCAGGCCAAGCCTACGAGCAGTACTTC.

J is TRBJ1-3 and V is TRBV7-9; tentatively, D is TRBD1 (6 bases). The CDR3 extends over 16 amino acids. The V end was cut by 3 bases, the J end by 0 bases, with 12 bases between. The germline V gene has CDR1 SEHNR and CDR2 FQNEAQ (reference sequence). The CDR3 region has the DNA TGTGCCAGCAGCTTGACAGGCGGGAGCTCTGGAAACACCATATATTTT. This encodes CASSLTGGSSGNTIYF.